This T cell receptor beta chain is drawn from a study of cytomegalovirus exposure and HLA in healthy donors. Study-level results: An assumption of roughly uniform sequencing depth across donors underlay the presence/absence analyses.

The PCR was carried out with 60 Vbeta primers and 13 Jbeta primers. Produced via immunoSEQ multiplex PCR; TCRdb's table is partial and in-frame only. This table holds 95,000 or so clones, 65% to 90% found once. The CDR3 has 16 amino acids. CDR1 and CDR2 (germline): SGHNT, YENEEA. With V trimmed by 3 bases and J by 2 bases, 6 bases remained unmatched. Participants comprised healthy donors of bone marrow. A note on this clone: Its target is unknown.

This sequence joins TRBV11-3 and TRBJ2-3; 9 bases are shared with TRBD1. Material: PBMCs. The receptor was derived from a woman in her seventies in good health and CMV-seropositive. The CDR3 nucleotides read TGTGCCAGCAGCTTCGGGACAGGGAGCCTCACAGATACGCAGTATTTT. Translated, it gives CASSFGTGSLTDTQYF.